Shown below are 15 T cell receptor beta chains from a single sample sequenced in a study of metastatic and nonmetastatic thyroid tumors. Thyroid surgery was preceded by no treatment in any patient. TCRdb re-called the PCR reads with MiXCR. The data show roughly 35,000 clones, approximately 16% seen once. The source material was blood. These receptors all stem from a female donor with papillary thyroid cancer or a benign thyroid nodule (not recorded which). Some clones in this sample may be carry-over from other donors' samples.

As concerns this clone: One base away lies a much larger clone, so this may be a sequencing read error. The CDR3 carries no conserved terminal phenylalanine or tryptophan, so it likely arises from a read error. Other DNA sequences in the sample encode the same CDR3. V usage is TRBV5-4 and J usage is TRBJ2-2, with D tentatively TRBD2 (6 bases). The length of the CDR3 is 14 residues. Germline lookup yields CDR1 SGHNT and CDR2 YYREEE (reference sequence). The CDR3 loop is CASGRDRDTGELFS. CDR3 DNA: TGTGCCAGCGGGCGGGACCGAGACACTGGGGAGCTGTTTTCT.

At least ten counts were recorded for this clone. The V gene is TRBV12-3 or TRBV12-4, the J gene TRBJ2-1, with no clear D. CDR3 length: 13 residues. The V and J ends lost 6 bases and 4 bases respectively, with 10 bases between them. The CDR3 here is CASSFNPYNEQFF. In DNA form, the CDR3 reads TGTGCCAGCAGCTTCAACCCGTACAATGAGCAGTTCTTC.

This clone was seen many times. The chain links TRBV20-1 to TRBJ2-3; the match to TRBD2 covers 13 bases. Germline lookup yields CDR1 DFQATT and CDR2 SNEGSKA (reference sequence). The CDR3 length is 16 residues. V shed 3 bases and J 5 bases; nucleotides not matched to a gene: 8. The CDR3 loop is CSASPLLAGGVDTQYF. The CDR3 nucleotides are TGCAGTGCTAGCCCCCTACTAGCGGGAGGGGTAGATACGCAGTATTTT.

This clone appeared many times. CDR3 bases: TGTGCCAGCAGTTTTTGGCAGGACAATTCACCCCTCCACTTT. Protein product: CASSFWQDNSPLHF. The chain couples TRBV27 to TRBJ1-6; D is uncertain. This CDR3 has 14 residues. Between the trimmed V and J ends, which lost 3 bases and 7 bases, there was a span of 10 bases. CDR1 and CDR2 from the germline V gene are MNHEY and SMNVEV (reference sequence).

This clone has ten or more counts. The chain has TRBV7-2 and TRBJ2-7, with D possibly being TRBD1 (6 bases). V was cut by 4 bases and J by 7 bases, with 17 bases left in between. In germline, CDR1 is SGHTA, CDR2 FQGNSA. This CDR3 is 14 amino acids long. In DNA, the CDR3 is TGTGCCAGCAGCTCTAGGGAAGGGGGTGAGGAGCAGTACTTC. Residues: CASSSREGGEEQYF.

Turning to this clone: At one end, the junction sequence differs from germline, possibly due to a read error. The chain recombines TRBV28 with TRBJ2-7; TRBD2 matches at 7 bases. This CDR3 has 14 residues. Germline V gene sequence: CDR1 MDHEN, CDR2 SYDVKM. The CDR3 spells CATSSGLISYEQYF. The CDR3 DNA follows: TGTGCCACCAGTTCGGGACTAATCTCCTACGAGCAGTACTTC.

This clone was detected ten times or more. The chain carries TRBV3-1 and TRBJ2-3, with TRBD2 matching over 9 bases. Trimming at V came to 0 bases and at J to 2 bases, leaving 12 bases not matched to a gene. The CDR3 runs to 19 residues. The V gene's germline CDR1 is LGHDT and CDR2 YNNKEL (reference sequence). For the CDR3, the DNA is TGTGCCAGCAGCCAAGATCCGTACATCGGGACTAGCATCACAGATACGCAGTATTTT. Its translation is CASSQDPYIGTSITDTQYF.

The table lists this clone with many counts. The gene calls are TRBV28 and TRBJ1-5, with D perhaps matching TRBD1 (6 bases). Germline lookup yields CDR1 MDHEN and CDR2 SYDVKM. V gave up 0 bases and J gave up 8 bases, with 14 bases separating them. CDR3 length equals 15 residues. The CDR3 DNA is TGTGCCAGCAGTTTATGGAACAGGGTCAAGGAGCCCCAGCATTTT. Amino acids: CASSLWNRVKEPQHF.

The sample holds many counts of this clone. The CDR3 region is CASSPGLMYEQYF. The DNA for the CDR3 is TGTGCCAGCTCACCTGGACTAATGTACGAGCAGTACTTC. This chain uses TRBV18 with TRBJ2-7; possible D gene TRBD2, 6 bases. Germline CDR1 and CDR2: KGHSH and LQKENI. Trimming removed 3 bases from V and 4 bases from J, with 10 bases in between. CDR3 length equals 13 residues.

This clone has a count of ten or more. The V and J genes are TRBV6-1 and TRBJ2-5; possible D gene TRBD1, 6 bases. This CDR3 has 15 residues. Germline CDR1 reads MNHNS; CDR2 reads SASEGT. V was clipped by 7 bases and J by 2 bases, with 17 bases between them. This CDR3 reads CASNPLEDRQETQYF. The CDR3 DNA reads as TGTGCCAGCAACCCACTAGAGGACAGACAAGAGACCCAGTACTTC.

This clone was seen ten or more times. This chain links TRBV25-1 with TRBJ2-7, with D tentatively TRBD2 (5 bases). V was clipped by 1 base and J by 0 bases, with 13 bases between them. The CDR3 is 16 amino acids. Germline loops: CDR1 MGHDK, CDR2 SYGVNS. The CDR3 coding sequence is TGTGCCAGCAGTGAATTCGGTAGCGTCAACTCCTACGAGCAGTACTTC. It is translated as CASSEFGSVNSYEQYF.

As regards this clone: Germline is not matched at one junction end, which may reflect a read error. The chain carries TRBV11-1 and TRBJ2-1; TRBD1 or TRBD2 may be the D gene (5 bases each). The CDR3 is made up of 16 amino acids. The germline CDR1 and CDR2 sequences are SGHAT and FQDESV (reference sequence). The CDR3 region has the DNA TGTGCCAGCAGCCCCCAGGTGAGGGGAGCCTACAATGATCAGTTCTTC. Amino acid sequence: CASSPQVRGAYNDQFF.

This clone was found many times. V usage is TRBV20-1 and J usage is TRBJ2-4; D is possibly TRBD1 or TRBD2 (5 bases each). Trimming left V 6 bases short and J 0 bases short, with 15 bases between. Looked up from germline, CDR1 is DFQATT and CDR2 is SNEGSKA (reference sequence). CDR3 length: 15 amino acids. In DNA form, the CDR3 reads TGCAGTGCCCCGAGGGACGTTATAGCCAAAAACATTCAGTACTTC. This codes for CSAPRDVIAKNIQYF.

This clone came up many times. This rearrangement joins TRBV5-1 to TRBJ2-3; 8 bases line up with TRBD2. The length of the CDR3 is 16 residues. In germline, CDR1 is SGHRS, CDR2 YFSETQ. V dropped 5 bases and J dropped 2; count of bases not matched to a gene: 10. In nucleotides, the CDR3 is TGCGCCAGCAGTTACGGGACTAGAGTAACCACAGATACGCAGTATTTT. It is translated as CASSYGTRVTTDTQYF.

This clone rates as medium-sized. The chain carries TRBV12-3 or TRBV12-4 and TRBJ2-7; 10 nucleotides line up with TRBD2. The trim removed 2 bases at V and 6 bases at J, leaving 7 bases unmatched. CDR3 length equals 15 residues. CDR3 amino acids: CASSLLAGGQSEQYF. DNA for the CDR3: TGTGCCAGCAGTTTATTAGCGGGAGGACAGAGCGAGCAGTACTTC.